A single sample is the source of the 26 T cell receptor beta chains below, sequenced in a study of blood T cell repertoires in COVID-19. Here immunoSEQ multiplex PCR was the method, and the copy in TCRdb shows in-frame clones only, minus some. The data hold 280,000 or so clones, with 70% to 90% observed a single time. The sample comprised peripheral blood. These receptors all stem from a woman in her twenties or thirties who had recovered from COVID-19.

V usage is TRBV7-2 and J usage is TRBJ2-6; unclear D gene. The V gene lost 5 bases and the J gene lost 0 bases, with 8 bases spanning the gap. CDR1 SGHTA and CDR2 FQGNSA come from the germline V gene. CDR3 length: 15 amino acids. The CDR3 sequence: CASSVPGSGANVLTF. DNA of the CDR3: TGTGCCAGCAGCGTCCCGGGCTCTGGGGCCAACGTCCTGACTTTC.

This clone was seen more than once but under ten times. The genes are TRBV7-2 and TRBJ2-7; TRBD2 matches 8 bases. Germline CDR1 is SGHTA and CDR2 is FQGNSA. The CDR3 sequence is 14 residues long. J lost 3 bases, V lost 10 bases, and 11 bases had no gene match. CDR3 nucleotide sequence: TGTGCCACTACGGCAGCGGGAGTTCTCTACGAGCAGTACTTC. This gives the protein CATTAAGVLYEQYF.

The V gene is TRBV18, the J gene TRBJ1-4; D perhaps matches TRBD1 (6 bases). Germline-derived CDR1 and CDR2 are KGHSH and LQKENI. Between the trimmed V and J ends, which lost 0 bases and 7 bases, there was a span of 15 bases. CDR3 length: 16 residues. CDR3 sequence reads: CASSPPNRGGSEKLFF. CDR3 in DNA: TGTGCCAGCTCACCACCGAATCGGGGGGGCTCTGAAAAACTGTTTTTT.

The chain has TRBV5-8 and TRBJ1-2; TRBD1 matches at 10 bases. The trim removed 3 bases at V and 6 bases at J, leaving 2 bases unmatched. The CDR3 is 13 residues long. Germline CDR1 and CDR2: SGHTS and YDEGEE. In nucleotides, the CDR3 is TGTGCCAGCAGCTCGGACAGGGGGAATGGCTACACCTTC. Translating it yields CASSSDRGNGYTF.

The V call is TRBV27, the J call TRBJ1-1; D is ambiguous. There are 15 residues in the CDR3. Germline-derived CDR1 and CDR2 are MNHEY and SMNVEV (reference sequence). Trimming removed 0 bases at V and 4 bases at J, with 12 bases between. The CDR3 loop is CASSLSEGLGTEAFF. In DNA, the CDR3 is TGTGCCAGCAGTTTATCAGAGGGCCTGGGCACTGAAGCTTTCTTT.

The chain carries TRBV10-3 and TRBJ2-7; 10 nucleotides agree with TRBD2. V lost 0 bases to trimming and J lost 6 bases; unmatched junction nucleotides: 8. This CDR3 has 16 residues. Per the germline V gene, CDR1 is ENHRY and CDR2 is SYGVKD. CDR3 region: CAISESTTSGAGEQYF. As DNA, the CDR3 is TGTGCCATCAGTGAGTCGACAACTAGCGGGGCTGGCGAGCAGTACTTC.

The rearrangement links TRBV19 to TRBJ2-1; 7 bases map to TRBD1. This CDR3 is 19 amino acids long. The V gene end was trimmed by 1 base and the J gene end by 0 bases; junction bases not matched to a gene: 12. From germline, CDR1 is LNHDA and CDR2 SQIVND (reference sequence). The CDR3: CASSIVNRGPESSYNEQFF. The CDR3 region has the DNA TGTGCCAGTAGTATAGTTAATAGGGGGCCTGAGAGCTCCTACAATGAGCAGTTCTTC.

The CDR3 region has the DNA TGTGCCAGCAGCTTACAGGGCACTAATGAAAAACTGTTTTTT. Translation gives CASSLQGTNEKLFF. The chain recombines TRBV7-9 with TRBJ1-4, with a tentative D call TRBD1 (5 bases). This CDR3 has 14 amino acids. With 2 bases removed from V and 2 bases from J, the gap between germline ends came to 6 bases. Germline-derived CDR1 and CDR2 are SEHNR and FQNEAQ (reference sequence).

The chain employs TRBV6-6 and TRBJ2-5; the match to TRBD1 covers 10 bases. The CDR3 sequence is 14 residues long. Germline CDR1 MNHNY, CDR2 SVGAGI (reference sequence). V was pared by 2 bases and J by 5 bases, with 2 bases of the junction left unmatched. The CDR3 reads CASSYADRGETQYF. The CDR3 DNA reads as TGTGCCAGCAGTTACGCGGACAGGGGGGAGACCCAGTACTTC.

The rearrangement uses TRBV7-3 and TRBJ2-1; 7 bases line up with TRBD2. V lost 6 bases to trimming and J lost 7 bases; unmatched junction nucleotides: 3. Germline-derived CDR1 and CDR2 are SGHTA and FQGTGA. CDR3 size: 12 residues. The CDR3 nucleotides are TGTGCCAGCAGGTCGGGGGGTAATGAGCAGTTCTTC. Encoded protein: CASRSGGNEQFF.

This clone was detected a few times. The chain recombines TRBV7-6 with TRBJ2-1, with 14 bases identical to TRBD2. This CDR3 region has 16 residues. CDR1 and CDR2 (germline): SGHVS, FNYEAQ. J gave up 7 bases and V 5 bases, and 7 bases lay outside the gene matches. The CDR3 nucleotides are TGTGCCAGCAGCCTGGGGACTAGCGGGGGATGGAATGAGCAGTTCTTC. Translating it yields CASSLGTSGGWNEQFF.

V usage is TRBV5-4 and J usage is TRBJ2-7; D is possibly TRBD1 (6 bases). CDR1 SGHNT and CDR2 YYREEE come from the germline V gene (reference sequence). The CDR3 runs 14 residues. V was cut by 4 bases and J by 5 bases, with 16 bases left in between. The CDR3 spells CASSPAGVPHEQYF. The CDR3 coding sequence is TGTGCCAGCAGCCCGGCAGGGGTCCCCCACGAGCAGTACTTC.

The V and J genes are TRBV27 and TRBJ1-1; no clear D gene. This CDR3 is built from 14 residues. Germline CDR1 is MNHEY and CDR2 is SMNVEV (reference sequence). V lost 0 bases and J lost 1, with 6 bases in between. The chain's CDR3 is CASSLSSGNTEAFF. The CDR3, as DNA: TGTGCCAGCAGTTTATCCTCAGGGAACACTGAAGCTTTCTTT.

The chain uses TRBV4-1 and TRBJ2-7; 11 bases map to TRBD2. V dropped 3 bases and J dropped 3; count of bases not matched to a gene: 7. Germline CDR1 is MGHRA and CDR2 is YSYEKL. CDR3 size: 16 residues. The CDR3 DNA follows: TGCGCCAGCAGCCAGGTTGGACTAGCGGGTGGCTACGAGCAGTACTTC. This codes for CASSQVGLAGGYEQYF.

The chain combines TRBV21-1 with TRBJ1-1. TRBV21-1 is a listed pseudogene. The CDR3 spans 11 residues. The CDR3 region has the DNA TGTGCCAACAGGGGAGCCGCCGAAGCTTTCTTT. It is translated as CANRGAAEAFF.

The chain employs TRBV5-8 and TRBJ1-2, with D possibly being TRBD1 (6 bases). Germline V gene data show CDR1 as SGHTS and CDR2 as YDEGEE. V was cut by 4 bases and J by 4 bases, with 17 bases left in between. This CDR3 spans 15 amino acids. CDR3 protein: CASSRRGGKRYGYTF. CDR3 DNA sequence: TGTGCCAGCAGCCGGAGGGGGGGAAAGCGCTATGGCTACACCTTC.

This clone appeared once. The chain employs TRBV12-3 or TRBV12-4 and TRBJ1-2; D ambiguous. Trimming removed 6 bases from V and 1 base from J, with 9 bases in between. There are 13 residues in the CDR3. The CDR3 DNA reads TGTGCCAGCAGCCTTACACATAACTATGGCTACACCTTC. Its protein product is CASSLTHNYGYTF.

V and J are TRBV12-3 or TRBV12-4 and TRBJ2-7; maybe TRBD1 (6 bases). Trimming took off 5 bases at V and 2 bases at J, with 10 bases between the two ends. The CDR3 has 13 residues. CDR3 bases: TGTGCCAGCAGTACAGGGTTTCCCTACGAGCAGTACTTC. As protein: CASSTGFPYEQYF.

This chain connects TRBV9 to TRBJ2-1; 7 nucleotides align to TRBD1. J was trimmed by 8 bases and V by 5 bases; bases with no gene match: 10. CDR3 length: 14 residues. Germline loops: CDR1 SGDLS, CDR2 YYNGEE. CDR3 protein: CASRPTGNNHEQFF. As DNA, the CDR3 is TGTGCCAGCAGACCGACAGGGAACAATCATGAGCAGTTCTTC.

This clone was observed a single time. This rearrangement joins TRBV6-4 to TRBJ2-1; 13 bases agree with TRBD2. CDR1 and CDR2 from the germline V gene are MRHNA and SNTAGT. The V and J ends lost 6 bases and 8 bases, in that order; junction bases with no gene match: 4. This CDR3 spans 14 amino acids. CDR3 loop: CASRRTSGGYEQFF. The CDR3 DNA reads TGTGCCAGCAGACGGACTAGCGGGGGTTATGAGCAGTTCTTC.

The chain uses TRBV4-3 and TRBJ2-5; D remains unclear. Germline assignment: CDR1 LGHNA and CDR2 YSLEER. Trimming removed 4 bases from V and 5 bases from J, with 11 bases in between. CDR3 length: 13 residues. The CDR3 DNA follows: TGCGCCAGCAGCCGCCAACTTGTTGAGACCCAGTACTTC. Its translation: CASSRQLVETQYF.

The chain combines TRBV2 with TRBJ1-4, with 8 bases fitting TRBD1. The junction had 4 bases not matched to a gene; V was cut back by 6 bases and J by 4 bases. The CDR3 is made up of 14 amino acids. Germline lookup yields CDR1 SNHLY and CDR2 FYNNEI. The DNA for the CDR3 is TGTGCCAGCAGGAGCGACAGGGGTAATGAAAAACTGTTTTTT. This gives the protein CASRSDRGNEKLFF.

The V call is TRBV20-1, the J call TRBJ2-7; TRBD2 is a possible D gene (7 bases). The V gene's germline CDR1 is DFQATT and CDR2 SNEGSKA (reference sequence). The CDR3 runs to 15 residues. The V gene lost 3 bases and the J gene lost 0 bases, with 15 bases spanning the gap. CDR3 bases: TGCAGTGCTAGTGGGGGGGCTAGCGGCTCCTACGAGCAGTACTTC. Translation: CSASGGASGSYEQYF.

The chain is built from TRBV19 and TRBJ2-5; 9 positions agree with TRBD1. CDR3 length: 16 amino acids. Germline V gives CDR1 LNHDA, CDR2 SQIVND (reference sequence). After removal of 5 bases from V and 4 bases from J, the junction contained 11 bases not matched to a gene. CDR3 protein: CASSSLLTGQGETQYF. The CDR3 DNA reads as TGTGCCAGTAGTTCCCTTTTGACGGGACAGGGAGAGACCCAGTACTTC.

This chain connects TRBV6-5 to TRBJ2-1; TRBD2 aligns across 10 bases. CDR3 length: 15 amino acids. Germline lookup yields CDR1 MNHEY and CDR2 SVGAGI. Trimming cost V 7 bases and J 4 bases; bases outside gene matches: 7. The CDR3 DNA reads TGTGCCAGCACCGCGACTAGCGGGTCTTACAATGAGCAGTTCTTC. Translation: CASTATSGSYNEQFF.

V gene TRBV7-9 combines with J gene TRBJ2-7; 10 bases align to TRBD1. V gave up 5 bases and J gave up 7 bases; unmatched junction bases: 14. Germline values: CDR1 SEHNR, CDR2 FQNEAQ (reference sequence). This CDR3 spans 16 amino acids. The CDR3 DNA follows: TGTGCCAGCAGCCCGTCTTCCGGGACAGGGGTCCGGGAGCAGTACTTC. This sequence encodes CASSPSSGTGVREQYF.